The 15 T cell receptor beta chains listed next were all sequenced from one sample in a study of T cell repertoires in cytomegalovirus infection (dated by TCRdb to the late 2010s). The sequencing machine was an Illumina HiSeq 1500. Using fastp at Q25 and MiXCR, TCRdb reprocessed the public reads and kept productive beta chains. Entries that share a CDR3 protein sequence are merged under the most common genes and DNA. The sample table contains about 830,000 distinct CDR3 sequences; only one count was recorded for approximately 32% of them. The leading ten clones occupy 9.5% to 15% of the sample. These receptors' targets are unknown. What this sample's treatment or condition label stands for: in vitro stimulation with specific CMV peptide epitopes to enrich CMV-specific T cells. The starting material was cultured CD8+ T cells from PBMCs, obtained from culture after CMV antigen stimulation. These receptors all stem from a human donor in good health (CMV status not recorded). Some clones in this sample may be carry-over from other donors' samples.

This clonotype was picked up a small number of times. A junction boundary mismatches the germline segment, possibly from a read error. The rearrangement uses TRBV5-1 and TRBJ1-1; 7 bases line up with TRBD1. This CDR3 spans 14 amino acids. Germline V gene sequence: CDR1 SGHRS, CDR2 YFSETQ. CDR3 DNA: TGCGCCAGCAGCTTAAAGACAGGGAACCCTGAAGCTTTCTTT. Translating it yields CASSLKTGNPEAFF.

The genes are TRBV6-5 and TRBJ2-1; 7 bases match TRBD2. Unmatched junction bases numbered 10, after V lost 6 bases and J lost 5 bases. The CDR3 is 15 residues long. Germline CDR1 is MNHEY and CDR2 is SVGAGI. In DNA, the CDR3 is TGTGCCAGCAGGGTTGGGGGGGGGGTAAACAATGAGCAGTTCTTC. This codes for CASRVGGGVNNEQFF.

The chain joins TRBV27 to TRBJ2-7; no definite D call. Germline V CDR1 and CDR2: MNHEY, SMNVEV (reference sequence). Between the trimmed V and J ends, which lost 0 bases and 9 bases, there was a span of 12 bases. This CDR3 is 13 amino acids long. The CDR3 region is CASSLSSGNGQYF. DNA for the CDR3: TGTGCCAGCAGTTTATCGAGTGGCAACGGGCAGTACTTC.

This clonotype showed up just a few times. V usage is TRBV7-8 and J usage is TRBJ2-3; D may match TRBD1 or TRBD2 (7 bases each). Per germline, CDR1 SGHVS and CDR2 FQNEAQ. The CDR3 runs 15 residues. Trimming took 6 bases from V and 2 from J, leaving 15 bases between them. CDR3 region: CASRPPGGVTDTQYF. As DNA, the CDR3 is TGTGCCAGCAGGCCCCCAGGGGGGGTCACAGATACGCAGTATTTT.

The V call is TRBV7-9, the J call TRBJ2-5, with TRBD2 matching over 13 bases. CDR3 length: 16 amino acids. Germline loops: CDR1 SEHNR, CDR2 FQNEAQ (reference sequence). Trimming took 5 bases from V and 2 from J; bases not matched to a gene: 5. As DNA, the CDR3 is TGTGCCAGCAGCCAGACTAGCGGGGGGCCTCAAGAGACCCAGTACTTC. It encodes CASSQTSGGPQETQYF. Full variable domain (missing parts from reference TRBV7-9 and TRBJ2-5): DTGVSQNPRHKITKRGQNVTFRCDPISEHNRLYWYRQTLGQGPEFLTYFQNEAQLEKSRLLSDRFSAERPKGSFSTLEIQRTEQGDSAMYLCASSQTSGGPQETQYFGPGTRLLVL.

This clonotype was observed a few times. The chain has TRBV9 and TRBJ2-5, with D unresolved. V was shortened by 4 bases and J by 2 bases, with 15 bases between the two germline ends. This CDR3 region has 15 residues. The germline V gene encodes CDR1 SGDLS and CDR2 YYNGEE. CDR3 sequence reads: CASSRSWGSQETQYF. The CDR3 nucleotides are TGTGCCAGCAGCAGAAGTTGGGGAAGTCAAGAGACCCAGTACTTC.

V is TRBV3-1 and J is TRBJ2-7; TRBD2 might be the D (6 bases). The CDR3 covers 14 residues. V lost 2 bases and J 1 base, leaving 9 bases between the germline ends. Germline V lookup: CDR1 LGHDT, CDR2 YNNKEL (reference sequence). CDR3 amino acids: CASSQKGGSYEQYV. CDR3 bases: TGTGCCAGCAGCCAAAAGGGAGGTTCCTACGAGCAGTACGTC.

In this sample, this clonotype turned up a few times. This chain uses TRBV7-9 with TRBJ2-1; TRBD2 aligns across 10 bases. Germline CDR1 reads SEHNR; CDR2 reads FQNEAQ (reference sequence). V lost 4 bases and J lost 4; bases outside the gene matches: 7. This CDR3 is 16 amino acids long. The CDR3 sequence: CASSSQRGGQYNEQFF. The CDR3 DNA follows: TGTGCCAGCAGCTCCCAGCGGGGGGGACAGTACAATGAGCAGTTCTTC.

The chain has TRBV12-3 or TRBV12-4 and TRBJ2-3; 10 nucleotides align to TRBD1. V lost 4 bases, J lost 5 bases, and 3 bases stayed unmatched. CDR3 length: 14 amino acids. The CDR3 region has the DNA TGTGCCAGCAGTTGGGACAGGGGCAGAGATACGCAGTATTTT. Residues: CASSWDRGRDTQYF.

This clonotype was seen more than once but under ten times. J is TRBJ2-7 and V is TRBV11-2; TRBD2 matches 7 bases. Trimming removed 1 base from V and 3 bases from J; junction bases left unmatched: 6. This CDR3 has 15 residues. Per the germline V gene, CDR1 is SGHAT and CDR2 is FQNNGV. The CDR3 region has the DNA TGTGCCAGCAGCTTAGGGCGGGGGTTATACTACGAGCAGTACTTC. Translating gives CASSLGRGLYYEQYF.

This clonotype was seen at least ten times. This chain uses TRBV7-2 with TRBJ1-1, with TRBD1 matching over 10 bases. The ends lost 4 bases at V and 0 bases at J; junction bases unmatched: 14. CDR3 length: 19 amino acids. Germline lookup yields CDR1 SGHTA and CDR2 FQGNSA. DNA for the CDR3: TGTGCCAGCAGCTGGGGACAGGGGCGGCCATCGAAAATGAACACTGAAGCTTTCTTT. This gives the protein CASSWGQGRPSKMNTEAFF.

This chain joins TRBV29-1 and TRBJ1-1, with TRBD1 identical over 8 bases. Germline V CDR1 and CDR2: SQVTM, ANQGSEA. V was clipped by 3 bases and J by 2 bases; unmatched bases: 2. The CDR3 length is 13 residues. The CDR3 DNA reads TGCAGCGTTGATGCAGGGGGCAACACTGAAGCTTTCTTT. Translation: CSVDAGGNTEAFF.

This clonotype was recorded a few times. The chain carries TRBV7-3 and TRBJ1-3; D not resolved. The germline V and J ends were trimmed by 5 bases and 1 base, with 9 bases remaining between them. The V gene's germline CDR1 is SGHTA and CDR2 FQGTGA. The CDR3 runs to 14 residues. CDR3 bases: TGTGCCAGCAGCATGGGCCAGTCTGGAAACACCATATATTTT. Its protein product is CASSMGQSGNTIYF. Filled out from reference TRBV7-3 and TRBJ1-3, the complete variable domain reads GAGVSQTPSNKVTEKGKYVELRCDPISGHTALYWYRQSLGQGPEFLIYFQGTGAADDSGLPNDRFFAVRPEGSVSTLKIQRTERGDSAVYLCASSMGQSGNTIYFGEGSWLTVV.

This clonotype was counted only a few times. The V call is TRBV5-4, the J call TRBJ2-1; D remains ambiguous. Germline lookup yields CDR1 SGHNT and CDR2 YYREEE (reference sequence). V dropped 0 bases and J dropped 5 bases, with 21 bases sitting between them. The CDR3 loop spans 18 amino acids. CDR3 amino acids: CASSLAGGGHGTDNEQFF. The CDR3 coding sequence is TGTGCCAGCAGCTTGGCCGGTGGTGGCCACGGCACGGACAATGAGCAGTTCTTC.

The rearrangement links TRBV18 to TRBJ2-3; 14 nucleotides agree with TRBD2. The V gene end was trimmed by 0 bases and the J gene end by 1 base; junction bases not matched to a gene: 9. CDR1 is KGHSH, CDR2 LQKENI, per germline. The CDR3 runs to 20 residues. The CDR3 DNA follows: TGTGCCAGCTCACCACCGACTAGCGGGGGGGACAAGGGTGGCACAGATACGCAGTATTTT. Translated, it gives CASSPPTSGGDKGGTDTQYF.